What follows are 6 T cell receptor beta chains derived from one specimen sequenced in a study of OX40 agonist ivuxolimab in advanced cancers. Some clones are missing from TCRdb's copy, which holds only in-frame ones; the method was immunoSEQ multiplex PCR. The table records about 6,300 clones, about 71% of them present only once. The sample here was CD4+ or CD8+ T cells sorted from blood, taken in a trial of the OX40 agonist ivuxolimab. The receptors come from an adult with an advanced solid tumor such as melanoma, head and neck, liver or kidney cancer.

V gene TRBV27 combines with J gene TRBJ2-7, with 11 nucleotides matching TRBD2. Looked up from germline, CDR1 is MNHEY and CDR2 is SMNVEV (reference sequence). This CDR3 is 15 amino acids long. V lost 5 bases to trimming and J lost 4 bases; unmatched junction nucleotides: 7. CDR3: CASSISGGDEYEQYF. CDR3 nucleotide sequence: TGTGCCAGCAGTATTAGCGGGGGGGACGAATACGAGCAGTACTTC.

In its sample, this clone was seen a few times. The CDR3 DNA is TGTGCCTGGAGTGTACGATCCACAGTGAGTGGCTACGAGCAGTACTTC. As protein: CAWSVRSTVSGYEQYF. This chain connects TRBV30 to TRBJ2-7; D is ambiguous. The length of the CDR3 is 16 residues. V lost 0 bases and J 3 bases, leaving 18 bases between the germline ends. Germline values: CDR1 GTSNPN, CDR2 SVGIG (reference sequence).

This clone has only a few counts. The chain links TRBV6-5 to TRBJ2-7, with TRBD2 matching over 8 bases. Trimming took 4 bases from V and 7 from J; bases not matched to a gene: 12. Germline CDR1 MNHEY, CDR2 SVGAGI. This CDR3 has 15 amino acids. The CDR3 is CASSSLAGVAGEQYF. CDR3 sequence (DNA): TGTGCCAGCAGTTCCCTTGCCGGGGTAGCGGGGGAGCAGTACTTC.

V usage is TRBV10-1 and J usage is TRBJ2-1; D remains unclear. Germline V gene data show CDR1 as WNHNN and CDR2 as SYGVQD (reference sequence). V lost 0 bases and J 8 bases, leaving 11 bases between the germline ends. The CDR3 is 14 amino acids. The CDR3 sequence: CASSESFNRDEQFF. The CDR3 coding sequence is TGCGCCAGCAGTGAGTCTTTCAATAGGGATGAGCAGTTCTTC.

This clone was counted at least ten times. The chain carries TRBV30 and TRBJ1-1, with D unclear. The CDR3 extends over 11 amino acids. Between the trimmed V and J ends, which lost 1 base and 6 bases, there was a span of 6 bases. Germline-derived CDR1 and CDR2 are GTSNPN and SVGIG (reference sequence). CDR3 DNA: TGTGCCTGGAGTGCGGTGGCTGAAGCTTTCTTT. This sequence encodes CAWSAVAEAFF.

CDR3 coding DNA: TGTGCCAGCAGTTACGAGACAGGGTTGGGCACAGATACGCAGTATTTT. It specifies CASSYETGLGTDTQYF. V gene TRBV6-5 combines with J gene TRBJ2-3, with 7 bases fitting TRBD1. There are 16 residues in the CDR3. CDR1 MNHEY and CDR2 SVGAGI come from the germline V gene. The junction had 6 bases not matched to a gene; V was cut back by 2 bases and J by 1 base.